The clone carrying this T cell receptor beta chain was observed a few times. Recovery meant two consecutive negative NP/OP PCR tests, professional clearance, or resolved symptoms. The CDR3 totals 15 residues. With 3 bases removed from V and 2 bases from J, the gap between germline ends came to 11 bases. The germline gives CDR1 MNHEY, CDR2 SMNVEV (reference sequence). The data originate from a study of blood T cell repertoires in COVID-19. About the study: PBMCs, B-cell-depleted T cells, or T cells were the source of the cDNA or gDNA that made up the material.

TCRdb's copy holds only in-frame clones and misses some; the assay was immunoSEQ multiplex PCR. The sample carries over 200,000 clones, approximately 82% recorded once. The rearrangement uses TRBV27 and TRBJ1-5, with D perhaps TRBD1 (5 bases). This TCR came from a man between 35 and 55 years old who had recovered from COVID-19. The sequencing sample was made of PBMCs or T cells enriched from blood (not recorded which). In DNA, the CDR3 is TGTGCCAGCAGTTTTTTTGGGGGGGGCAATCAGCCCCAGCATTTT. The encoded protein is CASSFFGGGNQPQHF.